The text below deals with one T cell receptor beta chain. These data belong to a study of blood T cell repertoires in COVID-19. Study in general: Specimens from acute and convalescent COVID-19 originated in the United States, Italy and Spain.

The CDR3 is made up of 14 amino acids. V gave up 4 bases and J gave up 2 bases, with 10 bases separating them. Germline V lookup: CDR1 SGHRS, CDR2 YFSETQ. Per the authors' pipeline: Reference gene primer amplification in the assay estimated nucleated cell counts. This table comes from immunoSEQ multiplex PCR, and its TCRdb copy is limited to in-frame clones, with some not included. That table is the source of V, J and clone size, and D and trimming were worked out from the DNA. The sample has around 150,000 clones; 75% to 85% are singletons. This receptor was identified in a woman between 50 and 59 years old with acute or convalescent COVID-19. The genes are TRBV5-1 and TRBJ2-1, with unresolved D. Specimen: peripheral blood. This CDR3 is CASSREATYNEQFF. The CDR3 DNA follows: TGCGCCAGCAGCAGAGAGGCAACCTACAATGAGCAGTTCTTC.